The 15 T cell receptor beta chains reported below all come from one sample, sequenced in a study of cytomegalovirus exposure and HLA in healthy donors. Both 60 Vbeta primers and 13 Jbeta primers went into the PCR. The protocol was immunoSEQ multiplex PCR, while the TCRdb copy is restricted to in-frame clones and leaves out a portion. The sample includes fewer than 150,000 clones, around 83% seen only once; the top ten take around 4.1%. Material: PBMCs. These receptors were collected from a man in his forties or fifties in good health and CMV-seropositive.

The rearrangement links TRBV9 to TRBJ2-3, with 11 positions matching TRBD2. V trimming: 4 bases; J trimming: 3 bases; junction bases outside the gene matches: 7. CDR3 length equals 16 residues. Per germline, CDR1 SGDLS and CDR2 YYNGEE. The CDR3 loop is CASSTLSGRATDTQYF. In DNA form, the CDR3 reads TGTGCCAGCAGCACCCTTAGCGGGAGGGCGACAGATACGCAGTATTTT.

The chain carries TRBV5-1 and TRBJ2-7; 11 positions agree with TRBD2. The CDR3 spans 16 residues. Germline V gene data show CDR1 as SGHRS and CDR2 as YFSETQ. The trim removed 0 bases at V and 0 bases at J, leaving 2 bases unmatched. In nucleotides, the CDR3 is TGCGCCAGCAGCTTGGTCCTAGCGGGGGGCTCCTACGAGCAGTACTTC. It yields the protein CASSLVLAGGSYEQYF.

This rearrangement joins TRBV5-1 to TRBJ1-2; D is ambiguous. The CDR3 runs 14 residues. V shed 0 bases and J shed 3 bases, with 9 bases lying between them. CDR1 is SGHRS and CDR2 is YFSETQ in the germline V gene. The CDR3 region is CASSLGSSYYGYTF. The CDR3 DNA sequence: TGCGCCAGCAGCTTGGGTAGCAGTTACTATGGCTACACCTTC.

Relative to its sample, this clone is medium-sized. The chain combines TRBV2 with TRBJ2-7, with D unresolved. The CDR3 is 15 amino acids. The V end lost 4 bases, the J end lost 3 bases, and 16 bases lay between the germline ends. Germline CDR1 SNHLY, CDR2 FYNNEI. CDR3 sequence reads: CASSAQYSKHYEQYF. In DNA form, the CDR3 reads TGTGCCAGCAGTGCACAGTATTCGAAACACTACGAGCAGTACTTC.

The chain combines TRBV9 with TRBJ2-3, with 8 nucleotides matching TRBD2. This CDR3 contains 17 residues. Germline CDR1 SGDLS, CDR2 YYNGEE. Trimming removed 1 base from V and 3 bases from J; junction bases left unmatched: 10. CDR3 DNA sequence: TGTGCCAGCAGCGTATTGGCCGGGAGGGCCGCTACAGATACGCAGTATTTT. As protein: CASSVLAGRAATDTQYF. The variable domain in full, with the rest retrieved from reference TRBV9 and TRBJ2-3, is DSGVTQTPKHLITATGQRVTLRCSPRSGDLSVYWYQQSLDQGLQFLIQYYNGEERAKGNILERFSAQQFPDLHSELNLSSLELGDSALYFCASSVLAGRAATDTQYFGPGTRLTVL.

The genes are TRBV6-5 and TRBJ1-4; D might be TRBD1 (6 bases). The V end lost 0 bases, the J end lost 7 bases, and 15 bases lay between the germline ends. CDR1 is MNHEY and CDR2 is SVGAGI in the germline V gene. The CDR3 length is 16 residues. The CDR3 loop is CASSYSRGTGTEKLFF. The CDR3 DNA sequence: TGTGCCAGCAGTTACTCCAGGGGTACAGGAACTGAAAAACTGTTTTTT.

The rearrangement joins TRBV28 to TRBJ1-5; TRBD1 matches 8 bases. Germline CDR1 is MDHEN and CDR2 is SYDVKM. There are 16 residues in the CDR3. Losses at the gene ends were 5 bases for V and 7 bases for J; bases not matched to a gene: 13. The CDR3 protein is CASSPPTGGSRQPQHF. DNA for the CDR3: TGTGCCAGCAGTCCACCTACAGGGGGATCAAGACAGCCCCAGCATTTT.

The V and J genes are TRBV27 and TRBJ2-3; D unresolved. The V gene lost 5 bases and the J gene lost 10 bases, with 13 bases spanning the gap. In germline, CDR1 is MNHEY, CDR2 SMNVEV (reference sequence). The CDR3 has 12 residues. CDR3 coding DNA: TGTGCCAGCAGTACTCTAGGAGAGGCGCAGTATTTT. Its protein product is CASSTLGEAQYF.

J is TRBJ2-2 and V is TRBV10-3; 9 nucleotides match TRBD1. Germline CDR1 ENHRY, CDR2 SYGVKD. After removal of 2 bases from V and 6 bases from J, the junction contained 4 bases not matched to a gene. The CDR3 has 15 amino acids. The DNA for the CDR3 is TGTGCCATCAGTGAGGGACAGGGGTTCGCCGGGGAGCTGTTTTTT. Its translation is CAISEGQGFAGELFF.

This clone occurred once. The chain combines TRBV5-1 with TRBJ2-1; 9 nucleotides match TRBD1. The germline V gene encodes CDR1 SGHRS and CDR2 YFSETQ. The ends lost 3 bases at V and 8 bases at J; junction bases unmatched: 6. The CDR3 is 14 residues long. CDR3 loop: CASSSTGGLDEQFF. The CDR3 bases are TGCGCCAGCAGCTCTACAGGGGGCTTGGATGAGCAGTTCTTC.

This rearrangement joins TRBV5-4 to TRBJ1-2; 7 positions match TRBD1. Germline CDR1 SGHNT, CDR2 YYREEE (reference sequence). The CDR3 sequence is 14 residues long. Germline trimming cut 0 bases from V and 4 bases from J; bases unmatched to any gene: 3. CDR3 bases: TGTGCCAGCAGCTTGGGAGACAGGGTCTATGGCTACACCTTC. This gives the protein CASSLGDRVYGYTF.

The rearrangement joins TRBV29-1 to TRBJ2-7; D perhaps matches TRBD1 (5 bases). The ends were cut back, 6 bases at V and 6 bases at J, with 18 bases in the middle. The CDR3 runs to 13 residues. Germline V gene sequence: CDR1 SQVTM, CDR2 ANQGSEA. The DNA of the CDR3 is TGCAGCGTCCGCCAGGGTCCGGCATCCGAGCAGTACTTC. Residues: CSVRQGPASEQYF.

The J gene is TRBJ2-5, the V gene TRBV19; tentatively, D is TRBD1 (6 bases). The germline V and J ends were trimmed by 3 bases and 4 bases, with 12 bases remaining between them. Per the germline V gene, CDR1 is LNHDA and CDR2 is SQIVND (reference sequence). The CDR3 contains 14 residues. The CDR3 reads CASSMVQGRETQYF. The CDR3 DNA reads as TGTGCCAGTAGTATGGTACAGGGAAGAGAGACCCAGTACTTC.

This chain uses TRBV12-5 with TRBJ1-1; TRBD1 might be the D (6 bases). The CDR3 spans 15 residues. Germline V lookup: CDR1 LGHNT, CDR2 FRNRAP. Trimming cost V 5 bases and J 3 bases, with 16 bases left between them. DNA of the CDR3: TGTGCTAGTGGTCCCCAAGGGGGAGGGTACACTGAAGCTTTCTTT. It codes for CASGPQGGGYTEAFF.

This chain joins TRBV12-5 and TRBJ2-1; perhaps TRBD2 as D (6 bases). Trimming left V 7 bases short and J 2 bases short, with 15 bases between. Germline CDR1 LGHNT, CDR2 FRNRAP. This CDR3 spans 15 amino acids. The CDR3 DNA sequence: TGTGCTAGTGAATACGGGAGTCCAACCTACAATGAGCAGTTCTTC. It specifies CASEYGSPTYNEQFF.